Presented here are 14 T cell receptor beta chains from one specimen sequenced in a study of human T cells and chemical hapten exposure (dated by TCRdb to the early 2020s). Receptor amplification or capture employed RACE. The sequencing machine was a NextSeq 500. Starting from the raw public reads, TCRdb applied fastp trimming at Q25, assembled clones with MiXCR and retained in-frame beta chains. All rows with the same CDR3 protein become a single entry with the most common DNA and genes. For this sample there are fewer than 95,000 distinct CDR3 sequences; approximately 11% appear just once. Under 2.5% of the sample belongs to the ten largest clones. Per the publication, the time point label means: patch test 2, 6 weeks after DPC sensitization. Interpreted using the paper, the treatment or condition label stands for: therapeutic diphenylcyclopropenone sensitization with weekly scalp DPC. This sample comprised whole blood, obtained in connection with sensitization to the hapten diphenylcyclopropenone (DPC). Every receptor here comes from a middle-aged man with alopecia areata. Some clones in this sample may be carry-over from other donors' samples.

The chain employs TRBV10-3 and TRBJ2-1; D not resolved. CDR3 length: 12 amino acids. Trimming took off 3 bases at V and 7 bases at J, with 7 bases between the two ends. From germline, CDR1 is ENHRY and CDR2 SYGVKD. The CDR3: CAISEARNEQFF. In DNA, the CDR3 is TGTGCCATCAGTGAAGCTCGGAATGAGCAGTTCTTC.

This clonotype was counted at least ten times. For the CDR3, the DNA is TGCAGCGTTCAAGCTAGCAGCGGGGGAACCTACGAGCAGTACTTC. Its translation: CSVQASSGGTYEQYF. The V gene is TRBV29-1, the J gene TRBJ2-7, with 8 nucleotides matching TRBD2. V gave up 5 bases and J gave up 2 bases; unmatched junction bases: 11. The CDR3 is 15 amino acids. The germline gives CDR1 SQVTM, CDR2 ANQGSEA.

This clonotype was detected a few times. Written as DNA, the CDR3 is TGTGCCAGCAGCCAACCGGGACTAGCGGGGAAATCAACCGGGGAGCTGTTTTTT. This codes for CASSQPGLAGKSTGELFF. The chain carries TRBV14 and TRBJ2-2; TRBD2 agrees at 13 bases. V lost 2 bases, J lost 5 bases, and 8 bases stayed unmatched. The length of the CDR3 is 18 residues. The V gene's germline CDR1 is SGHDN and CDR2 FVKESK.

Only a few counts were recorded for this clonotype. The J gene is TRBJ1-2, the V gene TRBV12-3 or TRBV12-4, with D possibly being TRBD1 (6 bases). With 2 bases removed from V and 7 bases from J, the gap between germline ends came to 11 bases. There are 13 residues in the CDR3. DNA of the CDR3: TGTGCCAGCAGTTTATGGGGGGCTGGTGGCTACACCTTC. Amino acid sequence: CASSLWGAGGYTF.

This clonotype was seen just once. This sequence joins TRBV27 and TRBJ2-5, with 8 bases that match TRBD2. The J segment lost 2 bases and the V segment lost 6 bases, leaving 8 bases of the junction unmatched. This CDR3 is built from 15 residues. Germline loops: CDR1 MNHEY, CDR2 SMNVEV (reference sequence). CDR3 region: CASRRPGGGQETQYF. CDR3 nucleotides: TGTGCCAGCAGGCGTCCTGGCGGGGGGCAAGAGACCCAGTACTTC.

This clonotype was detected a few times. This rearrangement joins TRBV11-3 to TRBJ2-1; no reliable D call. The CDR3 runs to 15 residues. Germline CDR1 SGHNT, CDR2 YENEEA. V gave up 4 bases and J gave up 5 bases, with 15 bases separating them. The CDR3 DNA is TGTGCCAGCAGCTCATTCGACGCGTACGACAATGAGCAGTTCTTC. It translates to CASSSFDAYDNEQFF.

This clonotype occurred a few times. The chain has TRBV24-1 and TRBJ2-1; D perhaps matches TRBD1 (6 bases). This CDR3 comprises 16 residues. Deletions cut 0 bases from V and 8 bases from J, with 16 bases between. Germline V gene data show CDR1 as KGHDR and CDR2 as SFDVKD. The CDR3 loop is CATSDLKGVRIDEQFF. CDR3 nucleotide sequence: TGTGCCACCAGTGATTTGAAGGGGGTGAGGATCGATGAGCAGTTCTTC.

Only a few counts were recorded for this clonotype. The chain links TRBV7-9 to TRBJ2-1; D is undetermined. The germline V and J ends were trimmed by 2 bases and 9 bases, with 11 bases remaining between them. In germline, CDR1 is SEHNR, CDR2 FQNEAQ (reference sequence). This CDR3 is built from 13 residues. CDR3 sequence (DNA): TGTGCCAGCAGCTTAAGGTGGTCCTCTGAGCAGTTCTTC. Its protein product is CASSLRWSSEQFF.

This clonotype was recorded many times. The chain carries TRBV7-2 and TRBJ1-6; 7 bases are a match to TRBD1. Germline-derived CDR1 and CDR2 are SGHTA and FQGNSA. CDR3 length: 16 amino acids. The V gene end was trimmed by 5 bases and the J gene end by 6 bases; junction bases not matched to a gene: 10. In DNA, the CDR3 is TGTGCCAGCAGCCCTCGACAGGGTCGGTCTAATTCACCCCTCCACTTT. Translated: CASSPRQGRSNSPLHF.

A few counts support this clonotype. The rearrangement uses TRBV12-3 or TRBV12-4 and TRBJ2-1; D is uncertain. The CDR3 sequence is 11 residues long. V shed 7 bases and J shed 7 bases, with 8 bases lying between them. CDR3 nucleotide sequence: TGTGCCAGCACCCTTGGGAATGAGCAGTTCTTC. It translates to CASTLGNEQFF.

This clonotype was observed at least ten times. This rearrangement joins TRBV9 to TRBJ1-6, with D uncertain. The V end lost 3 bases, the J end lost 6 bases, and 16 bases lay between the germline ends. Germline CDR1 reads SGDLS; CDR2 reads YYNGEE. The CDR3 spans 16 residues. The CDR3 DNA reads as TGTGCCAGCAGCGCCGAAGTACAGACCTCTAATTCACCCCTCCACTTT. Amino acid sequence: CASSAEVQTSNSPLHF. The full variable domain, with the rest looked up from reference TRBV9 and TRBJ1-6, is DSGVTQTPKHLITATGQRVTLRCSPRSGDLSVYWYQQSLDQGLQFLIQYYNGEERAKGNILERFSAQQFPDLHSELNLSSLELGDSALYFCASSAEVQTSNSPLHFGNGTRLTVT.

This clonotype was detected a few times. The V call is TRBV12-3 or TRBV12-4, the J call TRBJ2-1; possibly TRBD1 or TRBD2 for D (5 bases each). V lost 5 bases and J lost 9, with 20 bases in between. CDR3 length: 15 residues. DNA of the CDR3: TGTGCCAGCAGTCCGGCAGGAGTTCGGGGCGGTGAGCAGTTCTTC. Protein product: CASSPAGVRGGEQFF.

The chain uses TRBV6-2 or TRBV6-3 and TRBJ1-5, with 8 positions matching TRBD1. V shed 4 bases, J shed 2 bases, and the junction held 10 bases outside the gene matches. Germline lookup yields CDR1 MNHEY and CDR2 SVGEGT. The CDR3 sequence is 17 residues long. This chain's CDR3 is CASSSPGQVWGNQPQHF. CDR3 coding DNA: TGTGCCAGCAGTTCCCCGGGACAGGTTTGGGGCAATCAGCCCCAGCATTTT.

There are a few counts of this clonotype. The chain couples TRBV6-5 to TRBJ2-1, with D maybe TRBD2 (7 bases). Germline assignment: CDR1 MNHEY and CDR2 SVGAGI. The CDR3 spans 15 residues. The germline V and J ends were trimmed by 2 bases and 7 bases, with 15 bases remaining between them. The CDR3 DNA reads TGTGCCAGCAGTTACGAGGGGGAGGGTAATAATGAGCAGTTCTTC. It translates to CASSYEGEGNNEQFF.